One T cell receptor (beta chain) is described in this entry. This CDR3 has 12 residues. Germline V CDR1 and CDR2: SNHLY, FYNNEI. V lost 6 bases and J lost 3; bases outside the gene matches: 1. Profiled with immunoSEQ multiplex PCR; TCRdb holds only in-frame clones, not every one. This table holds some 70,000 clones, approximately 92% found once. This sample was taken from a study of T cell changes during pregnancy in multiple sclerosis. The sequencing used CD8+ T cells from peripheral blood mononuclear cells, collected in the third trimester of pregnancy. This clonotype was obtained from a female donor in good health, enrolled as a control in a pregnancy study. The chain is built from TRBV2 and TRBJ2-7; 8 positions match TRBD1. The CDR3 here is CASRGQGYEQYF. Here the CDR3 DNA reads TGTGCCAGCAGAGGACAGGGCTACGAGCAGTACTTC. The whole variable domain, remainder taken from reference TRBV2 and TRBJ2-7, is EPEVTQTPSHQVTQMGQEVILRCVPISNHLYFYWYRQILGQKVEFLVSFYNNEISEKSEIFDDQFSVERPDGSNFTLKIRSTKLEDSAMYFCASRGQGYEQYFGPGTRLTVT.